One and the same sample provided the 5 T cell receptor beta chains below, sequenced in a study of T cell repertoires in cytomegalovirus infection. TCRdb passed the reads through MiXCR, listing each CDR3 protein once. Of approximately 250,000 distinct CDR3 sequences in the sample, approximately 6.7% were seen once. Sequences were obtained from PBMCs. The receptor source for this set is a human donor in good health (CMV status not recorded). Some clones in this sample may be carry-over from other donors' samples.

In its sample, this clonotype was seen many times. V and J are TRBV2 and TRBJ1-1; D gene uncertain. The CDR3 runs to 11 residues. Per the germline V gene, CDR1 is SNHLY and CDR2 is FYNNEI. V gave up 4 bases and J gave up 8 bases, with 8 bases separating them. The CDR3 reads CASSVEVEAFF. CDR3 nucleotides: TGTGCCAGCAGTGTGGAGGTGGAAGCTTTCTTT.

The chain's CDR3 is CASSQTRGPYEQYF. In DNA form, the CDR3 reads TGCGCCAGCAGCCAAACAAGGGGGCCCTACGAGCAGTACTTC. The chain couples TRBV4-3 to TRBJ2-7, with TRBD1 matching over 7 bases. Germline-derived CDR1 and CDR2 are LGHNA and YSLEER. The CDR3 is 14 residues long. With V trimmed by 2 bases and J by 2 bases, 3 bases remained unmatched.

This clonotype was detected ten times or more. The chain is built from TRBV6-1 and TRBJ1-5; no clear D. V lost 6 bases and J lost 2, with 14 bases in between. Germline CDR1 reads MNHNS; CDR2 reads SASEGT. This CDR3 comprises 15 residues. CDR3 protein: CASRSRGSGNQPQHF. CDR3 in DNA: TGTGCCAGCAGAAGCCGCGGGTCGGGCAATCAGCCCCAGCATTTT.

In its sample, this clonotype was seen many times. The rearrangement joins TRBV5-6 to TRBJ2-7; 10 bases are shared with TRBD1. Germline V gene lookup returns CDR1 SGHDT and CDR2 YYEEEE. After removal of 0 bases from V and 8 bases from J, the junction contained 5 bases not matched to a gene. The CDR3 contains 14 residues. The CDR3 protein is CASSLGDRGTKQYF. In DNA form, the CDR3 reads TGTGCCAGCAGCTTGGGGGACAGGGGAACGAAGCAGTACTTC.

This clonotype has a count of ten or more. This rearrangement joins TRBV20-1 to TRBJ1-2; D possibly corresponds to TRBD1 (6 bases). This CDR3 has 13 amino acids. CDR1 is DFQATT, CDR2 SNEGSKA, per germline (reference sequence). V was cut by 1 base and J by 7 bases, with 13 bases left in between. DNA for the CDR3: TGCAGTGCTAGAGCCTGGGGGGGCTCTGGCTACACCTTC. It encodes CSARAWGGSGYTF.